This T cell receptor (beta chain) stems from a study of Ad26.COV2.S vaccination and SARS-CoV-2 variants. Across the whole study: Intramuscularly, Ad26.COV2.S was given either once or twice, 56 days apart. General study findings and limits: People given the vaccine had a wider spike-specific TCR breadth than placebo recipients did.

The table came from immunoSEQ multiplex PCR; TCRdb's copy has only in-frame clones and leaves some out. The sample carries around 450,000 clones, 90% recorded once. The treatment was: around 19 received Ad26.COV2.S at low or high dose, single or two shots; a few received placebo; per-sample allocation not given. Repertoires come from day 63 after the first vaccine or placebo injection. Concerning this clone itself: The antigen remains unidentified.

The CDR3 spans 16 residues. Trimming removed 6 bases at V and 5 bases at J, with 23 bases between. Germline V gene data show CDR1 as MNHEY and CDR2 as SMNVEV (reference sequence). This receptor was obtained from a person aged 18 to 59 who received the Ad26.COV2.S COVID-19 vaccine or a placebo. The chain links TRBV27 to TRBJ2-7, with D hard to call. The sample consisted of peripheral blood, taken in a trial of Ad26.COV2.S vaccine versus placebo. CDR3 coding DNA: TGTGCCAGCAGCCTGTTCCCCCCTGAGGCTCTAGACGAGCAGTACTTC. Its translation: CASSLFPPEALDEQYF.